This T cell receptor (beta chain) derives from a study of cytomegalovirus exposure and HLA in healthy donors. The CDR3 is 15 residues long. The ends were cut back, 4 bases at V and 1 base at J, with 11 bases in the middle. Germline V gene sequence: CDR1 SGHTA, CDR2 FQGNSA. A remark on this clone: Its antigen is unknown.

The study, taken as a whole, reports: Researchers reported in a later analysis that a missense DCLRE1C variant was tied to TCR beta V- and J-gene trimming. Later on, an analysis tied approximately 15,000 TCR beta sequences to HLA alleles at 0.05 false discovery rate. A later analysis found common viral pathogens apparently linked to several of the most significant clusters.

Healthy donors of bone marrow made up the group. 13 Jbeta primers and 60 Vbeta primers were used for the PCR. The protocol was immunoSEQ multiplex PCR, while the TCRdb copy is restricted to in-frame clones and leaves out a portion. The data show fewer than 130,000 clones, less than 85% seen once. The V and J genes are TRBV7-2 and TRBJ2-1; D is possibly TRBD2 (7 bases). This TCR came from a man under 40 in good health and CMV-seropositive. The sequencing sample was made of PBMCs. Here the CDR3 DNA reads TGTGCCAGCAGCTCGAGGGGGGGGTCCTACAATGAGCAGTTCTTC. Protein: CASSSRGGSYNEQFF.